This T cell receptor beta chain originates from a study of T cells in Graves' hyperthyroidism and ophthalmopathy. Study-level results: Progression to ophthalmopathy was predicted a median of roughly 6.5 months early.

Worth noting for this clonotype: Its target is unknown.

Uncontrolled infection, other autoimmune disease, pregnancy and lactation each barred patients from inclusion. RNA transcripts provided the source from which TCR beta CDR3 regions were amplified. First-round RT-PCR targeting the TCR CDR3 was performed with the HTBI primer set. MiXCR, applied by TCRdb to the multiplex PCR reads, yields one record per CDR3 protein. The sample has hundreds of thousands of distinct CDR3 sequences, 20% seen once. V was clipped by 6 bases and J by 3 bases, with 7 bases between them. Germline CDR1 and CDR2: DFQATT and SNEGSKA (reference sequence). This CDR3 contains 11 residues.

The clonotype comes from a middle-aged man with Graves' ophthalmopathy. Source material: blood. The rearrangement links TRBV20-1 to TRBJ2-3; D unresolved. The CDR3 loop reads CSASKTDTQYF. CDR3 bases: TGCAGTGCGTCGAAAACAGATACGCAGTATTTT.